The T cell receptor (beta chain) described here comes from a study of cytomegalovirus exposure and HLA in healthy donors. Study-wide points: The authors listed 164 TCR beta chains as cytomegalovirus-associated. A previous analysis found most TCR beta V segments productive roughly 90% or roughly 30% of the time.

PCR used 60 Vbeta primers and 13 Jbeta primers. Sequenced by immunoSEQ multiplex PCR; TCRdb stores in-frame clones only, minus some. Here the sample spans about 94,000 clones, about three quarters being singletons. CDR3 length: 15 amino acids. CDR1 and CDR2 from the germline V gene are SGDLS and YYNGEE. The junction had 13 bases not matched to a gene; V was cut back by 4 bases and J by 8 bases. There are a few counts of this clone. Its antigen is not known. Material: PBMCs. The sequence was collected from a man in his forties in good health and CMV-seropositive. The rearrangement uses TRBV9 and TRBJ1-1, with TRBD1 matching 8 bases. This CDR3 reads CASSPPLQGVGEAFF. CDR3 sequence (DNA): TGTGCCAGCAGCCCCCCCCTACAGGGGGTAGGCGAAGCTTTCTTT.